One sample yielded the 30 T cell receptor beta chains listed below, sequenced in a study of T cell clusters in autoimmune cytopenias. TRB was amplified by touch-down multiplex PCR, primer pools A and B combined. TCRdb reprocessed the multiplex PCR reads; each CDR3 protein has one entry and no DNA is given. The sample totals about 2,100 distinct CDR3 sequences. TRB was amplified from approximately 230 ng of peripheral blood genomic DNA per sample. The same sample was also used in a study of T cell repertoires in aging, cancer and after chemotherapy.

Sequenced: peripheral blood. These receptors all come from a human donor in good health.

By frequency, this clonotype registers medium-sized (0.01 to 0.1%). V gene TRBV6-2 or TRBV6-3 combines with J gene TRBJ2-5; TCRdb's D call of TRBD1 is untestable without DNA. The CDR3 has 14 residues. CDR1 and CDR2 (germline): MNHEY, SVGEGT. The CDR3 loop reads CASSSGQGYETQYF.

This clonotype is large by frequency. The rearrangement links TRBV6-5 to TRBJ2-7; the TRBD1 assignment by TCRdb is unverifiable without DNA. This CDR3 contains 16 residues. Germline V gene data show CDR1 as MNHEY and CDR2 as SVGAGI. The CDR3 here is CASSYSAGDSSYEQYF.

This clonotype is classed as medium-sized by frequency. V gene TRBV7-9 combines with J gene TRBJ1-1; TCRdb lists TRBD1, though no DNA is available to test this call. Germline CDR1 reads SEHNR; CDR2 reads FQNEAQ (reference sequence). The CDR3 contains 15 residues. CDR3 in amino acids: CASSYTGGGKTEAFF.

This clonotype shows up as medium-sized by frequency. V and J are TRBV6-5 and TRBJ1-1; TCRdb outputs TRBD1, but without DNA this stays unchecked. Germline V gene data show CDR1 as MNHEY and CDR2 as SVGAGI. This CDR3 spans 15 amino acids. CDR3 in amino acids: CASSYTGATNTEAFF.

V and J are TRBV6-2 or TRBV6-3 and TRBJ1-1; as DNA is missing, the TRBD1 call by TCRdb cannot be tested. This CDR3 comprises 14 residues. Per the germline V gene, CDR1 is MNHEY and CDR2 is SVGEGT. This CDR3 is CASSFDRVGTEAFF.

This clonotype is identified as large from frequency. The V gene is TRBV30, the J gene TRBJ1-6. Germline-derived CDR1 and CDR2 are GTSNPN and SVGIG (reference sequence). CDR3 length equals 13 residues. The CDR3 is CAWAAGNVSPLHF.

Measured by frequency, this clonotype is medium-sized (0.01 to 0.1%). The gene calls are TRBV5-4 and TRBJ1-2; TCRdb outputs TRBD1, but without DNA this stays unchecked. CDR3 size: 14 residues. Per germline, CDR1 SGHNT and CDR2 YYREEE (reference sequence). CDR3 residues: CASRSGTGPYGYTF. Variable domain in full (rest from reference TRBV5-4 and TRBJ1-2): ETGVTQSPTHLIKTRGQQVTLRCSSQSGHNTVSWYQQALGQGPQFIFQYYREEENGRGNFPPRFSGLQFPNYSSELNVNALELDDSALYLCASRSGTGPYGYTFGSGTRLTVV.

This clonotype is labeled medium-sized based on frequency. The rearrangement uses TRBV30 and TRBJ1-1; TCRdb indicates TRBD1, and absent DNA this call remains unverified. The germline V gene encodes CDR1 GTSNPN and CDR2 SVGIG (reference sequence). The CDR3 consists of 13 residues. The CDR3 sequence is CAWSIIRDGEAFF.

This clonotype ranks as medium-sized in terms of frequency. The rearrangement joins TRBV20-1 to TRBJ2-3; TCRdb reports TRBD2, a call that lacks DNA to check it against. CDR1 is DFQATT and CDR2 is SNEGSKA in the germline V gene (reference sequence). This CDR3 is 14 amino acids long. CDR3 amino acids: CSARGGLASDTQYF.

The CDR3 loop is CAWSAVRADGYTF. The gene calls are TRBV30 and TRBJ1-2; TCRdb indicates TRBD1, and absent DNA this call remains unverified. Germline assignment: CDR1 GTSNPN and CDR2 SVGIG (reference sequence). This CDR3 spans 13 amino acids.

The chain employs TRBV6-5 and TRBJ1-1; TCRdb picks TRBD1, but there is no DNA to check that call. In germline, CDR1 is MNHEY, CDR2 SVGAGI. This CDR3 region has 13 residues. This CDR3 is CASILQGGTEAFF.

This chain connects TRBV5-1 to TRBJ2-1; no DNA is available, so the TRBD1 call from TCRdb remains unchecked. The CDR3 contains 14 residues. Germline V lookup: CDR1 SGHRS, CDR2 YFSETQ. The CDR3 is CASSWEGQNNEQFF.

This clonotype is deemed medium-sized by its frequency. V is TRBV13 and J is TRBJ2-7; no DNA is available, so the TRBD2 call from TCRdb remains unchecked. CDR3 size: 15 residues. Germline lookup yields CDR1 PRHDT and CDR2 FYEKMQ (reference sequence). CDR3 residues: CASSSLAGARREQYF.

The chain recombines TRBV6-5 with TRBJ2-7. The CDR3 extends over 16 amino acids. In germline, CDR1 is MNHEY, CDR2 SVGAGI. CDR3 in amino acids: CASSDSSGGAPYEQYF.

CDR3 protein: CSARVSGYNEQFF. V usage is TRBV20-1 and J usage is TRBJ2-1. This CDR3 spans 13 amino acids. Germline V CDR1 and CDR2: DFQATT, SNEGSKA (reference sequence).

This clonotype is classed as medium-sized by frequency. The chain recombines TRBV12-3 or TRBV12-4 with TRBJ2-7. This CDR3 spans 15 amino acids. CDR3 amino acids: CASSPWGLSSYEQYF.

This sequence joins TRBV20-1 and TRBJ2-5. The CDR3 totals 12 residues. Looked up from germline, CDR1 is DFQATT and CDR2 is SNEGSKA (reference sequence). The chain's CDR3 is CSARHRQETQYF.

In terms of frequency, this clonotype is medium-sized. The chain carries TRBV6-6 and TRBJ2-3. The CDR3 has 13 residues. The V gene's germline CDR1 is MNHNY and CDR2 SVGAGI (reference sequence). The CDR3 reads CASSLDSLDTQYF.

Its frequency marks this clonotype as large. J is TRBJ2-7 and V is TRBV19; no DNA is available, so the TRBD1 call from TCRdb remains unchecked. This CDR3 spans 15 amino acids. Germline V CDR1 and CDR2: LNHDA, SQIVND (reference sequence). The CDR3: CASSKTGTGSYEQYF.

The J gene is TRBJ1-3, the V gene TRBV20-1. Germline V CDR1 and CDR2: DFQATT, SNEGSKA (reference sequence). The CDR3 has 15 residues. The CDR3 region is CSARPRREAGNTIYF.

Measured by frequency, this clonotype is large. V and J are TRBV6-5 and TRBJ2-1; lacking DNA, the TRBD1 call made by TCRdb goes unchecked. Germline V CDR1 and CDR2: MNHEY, SVGAGI. The CDR3 loop spans 13 amino acids. CDR3 sequence reads: CASTPSEGNEQFF.

This clonotype is deemed large by its frequency. V is TRBV19 and J is TRBJ2-3; TCRdb picks TRBD1, but there is no DNA to check that call. Germline lookup yields CDR1 LNHDA and CDR2 SQIVND (reference sequence). The length of the CDR3 is 15 residues. The CDR3 protein is CASSGTGGRTDTQYF.

The chain couples TRBV5-1 to TRBJ2-7; there is no DNA to check the TCRdb D call of TRBD1. This CDR3 is 16 amino acids long. Germline V gene data show CDR1 as SGHRS and CDR2 as YFSETQ. The CDR3 sequence is CASSLAEGAYSYEQYF.

This clonotype registers large by frequency. The CDR3 protein is CAWSEDNYPPYEQYF. V is TRBV30 and J is TRBJ2-7; TCRdb calls TRBD1, which cannot be checked without DNA. The CDR3 extends over 15 amino acids. The germline V gene has CDR1 GTSNPN and CDR2 SVGIG (reference sequence).

This clonotype ranks as large in terms of frequency. The CDR3 is CAWSVWRSGNTIYF. The chain links TRBV30 to TRBJ1-3. CDR3 length: 14 amino acids. Germline V lookup: CDR1 GTSNPN, CDR2 SVGIG (reference sequence).

The chain combines TRBV4-3 with TRBJ1-4; TCRdb selects TRBD1, and the lack of DNA leaves this call unchecked. Germline CDR1 reads LGHNA; CDR2 reads YSLEER. This CDR3 contains 15 residues. CDR3 loop: CASSHDTSRGEKLFF.

The gene calls are TRBV5-1 and TRBJ2-2. The CDR3 loop spans 15 amino acids. CDR1 and CDR2 from the germline V gene are SGHRS and YFSETQ. CDR3 residues: CASSLELASTGELFF. Complete variable domain (other parts from reference TRBV5-1 and TRBJ2-2): KAGVTQTPRYLIKTRGQQVTLSCSPISGHRSVSWYQQTPGQGLQFLFEYFSETQRNKGNFPGRFSGRQFSNSRSEMNVSTLELGDSALYLCASSLELASTGELFFGEGSRLTVL.

Judged by frequency, this clonotype is medium-sized (0.01 to 0.1%). V and J are TRBV6-1 and TRBJ1-5. Germline V CDR1 and CDR2: MNHNS, SASEGT. The CDR3 is 15 amino acids. The CDR3 here is CASSEAQGEGQPQHF.

The genes are TRBV20-1 and TRBJ2-2; TCRdb's D call, TRBD2, is unchecked because there is no DNA. There are 17 residues in the CDR3. Germline V CDR1 and CDR2: DFQATT, SNEGSKA (reference sequence). The CDR3 reads CSARDRSGGRNTGELFF.

The rearrangement joins TRBV9 to TRBJ2-2; TCRdb selects TRBD1, and the lack of DNA leaves this call unchecked. Per germline, CDR1 SGDLS and CDR2 YYNGEE. This CDR3 is 17 amino acids long. CDR3 sequence: CASSVEQQGAKTGELFF.